This T cell receptor (beta chain) was retrieved from a study of blood T cell repertoires in COVID-19. The germline V gene encodes CDR1 SGHNT and CDR2 YYREEE (reference sequence). Losses at the gene ends were 4 bases for V and 8 bases for J; bases not matched to a gene: 5. This CDR3 has 13 residues. Original analysis: Amplification of reference gene primers provided the estimated nucleated cell counts. Clones were sequenced by immunoSEQ multiplex PCR, and TCRdb holds only the in-frame ones, with some missing. The V and J calls and clone size are taken from that table; D and trimming were inferred from the DNA. The table has 150,000 to 200,000 clones, roughly 82% seen once.

This TCR derives from a woman in her 70s with acute or convalescent COVID-19. Sequences were obtained from peripheral blood. The chain employs TRBV5-4 and TRBJ2-1; 8 bases line up with TRBD1. The CDR3 coding sequence is TGTGCCAGCAGCATTCCCAGGGGGCATGAGCAGTTCTTC. It codes for CASSIPRGHEQFF.